These 2 T cell receptor beta chains were sequenced from one sample in a study of control samples from healthy donors and cancer patients. The table came from immunoSEQ multiplex PCR; TCRdb's copy has only in-frame clones and leaves some out. The sample consists of approximately 150,000 clones, 91% of them appearing once. Material: blood. These receptors were taken from a man aged 25-45 years in good health.

The gene calls are TRBV6-2 or TRBV6-3 and TRBJ1-6; TRBD1 is a possible D gene (5 bases). Germline CDR1 reads MNHEY; CDR2 reads SVGEGT. The CDR3 is 14 residues long. V dropped 5 bases and J dropped 9 bases, with 14 bases sitting between them. The CDR3 nucleotides are TGTGCCAGCAGTGGACACGAGTGGGGTTCACCCCTCCACTTT. It codes for CASSGHEWGSPLHF.

V gene TRBV29-1 combines with J gene TRBJ2-1; maybe TRBD1 (5 bases). Germline CDR1 SQVTM, CDR2 ANQGSEA. The V end lost 1 base, the J end lost 9 bases, and 16 bases lay between the germline ends. CDR3 length: 14 residues. The CDR3 region has the DNA TGCAGCGTTGAAGCCCAGGGTCAATATGGTGAGCAGTTCTTC. It encodes CSVEAQGQYGEQFF.